This TCR beta chain was identified in a study of T cells in Graves' hyperthyroidism and ophthalmopathy. Template material for amplifying TCR beta CDR3 regions consisted of RNA transcripts. An initial round of RT-PCR targeting the TCR CDR3 relied on the HTBI primer set. MiXCR was run by TCRdb on the multiplex PCR reads, yielding one entry per CDR3 protein. The sample shows about 210,000 distinct CDR3 sequences, roughly 17% of them seen only once. If no ophthalmopathy progression occurred within 18 months, Graves' hyperthyroidism was stable. Hyperthyroidism was newly diagnosed in patients aged 18 to 65 (duration under 2 months). This clonotype came up many times. Its antigen is still unknown. Broader study findings: The model predicted ophthalmopathy a median around 6.5 months before onset. Using 13 V-J features, a model discriminated ophthalmopathy from stable hyperthyroidism.

Sequenced input: blood. The source is a man aged 50-59 years with Graves' hyperthyroidism.

CDR3 amino acids: CASSLERTGVSEQYF. The CDR3 DNA is TGTGCCAGCAGCTTAGAAAGGACAGGGGTGTCCGAGCAGTACTTC. The J gene is TRBJ2-7, the V gene TRBV11-2; 9 positions agree with TRBD1. Germline-derived CDR1 and CDR2 are SGHAT and FQNNGV. With 0 bases clipped from V and 6 bases from J, the junction kept 6 bases outside the gene matches. The CDR3 is made up of 15 amino acids.